One sample yielded the 13 T cell receptor beta chains listed below, sequenced in a study of blood T cell repertoires in COVID-19. Repertoires were generated with immunoSEQ multiplex PCR, while TCRdb's copy carries only in-frame clones and drops some. In the table there are 200,000 to 250,000 clones, 87% of which are singletons. The sequenced sample was PBMCs or T cells enriched from blood (not recorded which). The receptor set was obtained from a man aged 25 to 40 who had recovered from COVID-19.

The chain recombines TRBV19 with TRBJ1-2; 9 bases fit TRBD1. CDR1 is LNHDA, CDR2 SQIVND, per germline (reference sequence). Trimming removed 2 bases from V and 7 bases from J; junction bases left unmatched: 8. The CDR3 runs 15 residues. CDR3 nucleotides: TGTGCCAGTAGTATACCGGGACAGGGTTTGGGTGGCTACACCTTC. Translating it yields CASSIPGQGLGGYTF. Full variable domain (rest looked up from reference TRBV19 and TRBJ1-2): DGGITQSPKYLFRKEGQNVTLSCEQNLNHDAMYWYRQDPGQGLRLIYYSQIVNDFQKGDIAEGYSVSREKKESFPLTVTSAQKNPTAFYLCASSIPGQGLGGYTFGSGTRLTVV.

This CDR3 is CASSIKAGGPDEQYF. The CDR3 bases are TGTGCCAGTAGTATAAAAGCGGGAGGGCCGGACGAGCAGTACTTC. The chain couples TRBV19 to TRBJ2-7, with 10 bases lining up with TRBD2. J lost 5 bases, V lost 2 bases, and 6 bases had no gene match. Germline V CDR1 and CDR2: LNHDA, SQIVND (reference sequence). The CDR3 length is 15 residues.

V and J are TRBV30 and TRBJ1-3; perhaps TRBD1 as D (6 bases). V was cut by 2 bases and J by 2 bases, with 10 bases left in between. CDR3 length: 14 amino acids. In germline, CDR1 is GTSNPN, CDR2 SVGIG (reference sequence). The CDR3 loop is CAWSLTGPGNTIYF. CDR3 nucleotides: TGTGCCTGGAGTCTAACAGGGCCTGGAAACACCATATATTTT. Together with reference TRBV30 and TRBJ1-3, the CDR3 gives the full variable domain: SQTIHQWPATLVQPVGSPLSLECTVEGTSNPNLYWYRQAAGRGLQLLFYSVGIGQISSEVPQNLSASRPQDRQFILSSKKLLLSDSGFYLCAWSLTGPGNTIYFGEGSWLTVV.

V is TRBV15 and J is TRBJ2-5; D remains unclear. The CDR3 totals 14 residues. Germline CDR1 LNHNV, CDR2 YYDKDF (reference sequence). The ends were cut back, 0 bases at V and 2 bases at J, with 7 bases in the middle. CDR3 in amino acids: CATSRDVGQETQYF. As DNA, the CDR3 is TGTGCCACCAGCAGAGATGTCGGGCAAGAGACCCAGTACTTC.

The chain combines TRBV9 with TRBJ2-3; TRBD1 is a possible D gene (6 bases). CDR1 and CDR2 (germline): SGDLS, YYNGEE. The CDR3 totals 15 residues. Trimming stripped 2 bases from V and 0 bases from J, with 10 bases between. CDR3 bases: TGTGCCAGCAGCGTCAGGGGATCCAGCACAGATACGCAGTATTTT. Amino acids: CASSVRGSSTDTQYF. Looking up the rest from reference TRBV9 and TRBJ2-3 gives the full variable domain: DSGVTQTPKHLITATGQRVTLRCSPRSGDLSVYWYQQSLDQGLQFLIQYYNGEERAKGNILERFSAQQFPDLHSELNLSSLELGDSALYFCASSVRGSSTDTQYFGPGTRLTVL.

The chain recombines TRBV28 with TRBJ2-7, with 13 bases fitting TRBD2. Germline values: CDR1 MDHEN, CDR2 SYDVKM. Germline trimming cut 9 bases from V and 7 bases from J; bases unmatched to any gene: 12. There are 15 residues in the CDR3. In nucleotides, the CDR3 is TGTGCCAGTCAAGTCGGGACTAGCGGGAATGGGGAGCAGTACTTC. Protein product: CASQVGTSGNGEQYF.

The chain recombines TRBV24-1 with TRBJ2-3; TRBD1 matches at 8 bases. The CDR3 totals 15 residues. V was clipped by 1 base and J by 5 bases; unmatched bases: 4. Germline values: CDR1 KGHDR, CDR2 SFDVKD. CDR3 nucleotide sequence: TGTGCCACCAGTGATTTCGGGACAGGAATAGATACGCAGTATTTT. Translating gives CATSDFGTGIDTQYF.

The chain combines TRBV5-4 with TRBJ1-1; perhaps TRBD1 as D (5 bases). V gave up 2 bases and J gave up 4 bases, with 12 bases separating them. Germline V gene lookup returns CDR1 SGHNT and CDR2 YYREEE (reference sequence). This CDR3 spans 14 amino acids. CDR3 DNA: TGTGCCAGCAGCTTCGTGGGGGGGAGCACTGAAGCTTTCTTT. Translating gives CASSFVGGSTEAFF.

The rearrangement joins TRBV28 to TRBJ1-2; 9 bases are shared with TRBD1. The CDR3 covers 13 residues. CDR1 is MDHEN and CDR2 is SYDVKM in the germline V gene. J was trimmed by 8 bases and V by 7 bases; bases with no gene match: 8. CDR3 sequence reads: CASNRQGVQGYTF. The CDR3 DNA is TGTGCCAGCAACCGACAGGGGGTACAAGGCTACACCTTC.

The chain uses TRBV7-2 and TRBJ2-5; TRBD1 agrees at 10 bases. The CDR3 is 17 amino acids. The trim removed 2 bases at V and 1 base at J, leaving 7 bases unmatched. Germline V CDR1 and CDR2: SGHTA, FQGNSA. The CDR3 DNA reads as TGTGCCAGCAGCTTAAGGGACAGGGGACCTATCCAAGAGACCCAGTACTTC. Protein product: CASSLRDRGPIQETQYF.

The J gene is TRBJ1-6, the V gene TRBV10-3, with 7 positions matching TRBD1. The CDR3 consists of 15 residues. Looked up from germline, CDR1 is ENHRY and CDR2 is SYGVKD. V gave up 10 bases and J gave up 0 bases; unmatched junction bases: 6. CDR3 DNA: TGTGCCACTCAGGGGGTCTACTCCTATAATTCACCCCTCCACTTT. Translation gives CATQGVYSYNSPLHF.

The genes are TRBV10-3 and TRBJ2-1, with 7 bases lining up with TRBD1. The CDR3 extends over 13 amino acids. Germline V CDR1 and CDR2: ENHRY, SYGVKD. J gave up 5 bases and V 8 bases, and 6 bases lay outside the gene matches. The CDR3 nucleotides are TGTGCCATCCAGGACAGGCTCGACAATGAGCAGTTCTTC. Translating it yields CAIQDRLDNEQFF.

This clone was detected a few times. The chain links TRBV2 to TRBJ1-2; D gene uncertain. The germline V and J ends were trimmed by 4 bases and 7 bases, with 10 bases remaining between them. The V gene's germline CDR1 is SNHLY and CDR2 FYNNEI. The CDR3 sequence is 12 residues long. This chain's CDR3 is CASSADSGGYTF. The CDR3 region has the DNA TGTGCCAGCAGTGCTGATTCCGGTGGCTACACCTTC.